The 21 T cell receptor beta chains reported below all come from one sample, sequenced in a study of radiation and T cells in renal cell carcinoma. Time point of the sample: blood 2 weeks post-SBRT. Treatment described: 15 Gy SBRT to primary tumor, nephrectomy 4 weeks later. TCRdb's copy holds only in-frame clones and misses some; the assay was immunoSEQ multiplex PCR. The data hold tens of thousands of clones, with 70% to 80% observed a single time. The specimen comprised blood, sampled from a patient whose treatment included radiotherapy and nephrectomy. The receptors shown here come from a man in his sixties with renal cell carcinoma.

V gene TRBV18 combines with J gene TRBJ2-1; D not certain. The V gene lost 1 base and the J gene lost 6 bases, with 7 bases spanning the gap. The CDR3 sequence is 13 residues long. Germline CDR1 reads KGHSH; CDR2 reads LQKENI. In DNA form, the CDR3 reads TGTGCCAGCTCACCACAAAGGAGCAATGAGCAGTTCTTC. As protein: CASSPQRSNEQFF. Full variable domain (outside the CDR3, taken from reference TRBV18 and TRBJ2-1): NAGVMQNPRHLVRRRGQEARLRCSPMKGHSHVYWYRQLPEEGLKFMVYLQKENIIDESGMPKERFSAEFPKEGPSILRIQQVVRGDSAAYFCASSPQRSNEQFFGPGTRLTVL.

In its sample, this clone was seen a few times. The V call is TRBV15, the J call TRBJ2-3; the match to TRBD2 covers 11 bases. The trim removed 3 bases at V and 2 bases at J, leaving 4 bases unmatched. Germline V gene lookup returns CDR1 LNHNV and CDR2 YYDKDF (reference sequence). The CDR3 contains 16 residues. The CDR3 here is CATSRTSGAFTDTQYF. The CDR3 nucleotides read TGTGCCACCAGCAGGACTAGCGGGGCCTTCACAGATACGCAGTATTTT. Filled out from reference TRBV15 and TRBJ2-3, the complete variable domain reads DAMVIQNPRYQVTQFGKPVTLSCSQTLNHNVMYWYQQKSSQAPKLLFHYYDKDFNNEADTPDNFQSRRPNTSFCFLDIRSPGLGDTAMYLCATSRTSGAFTDTQYFGPGTRLTVL.

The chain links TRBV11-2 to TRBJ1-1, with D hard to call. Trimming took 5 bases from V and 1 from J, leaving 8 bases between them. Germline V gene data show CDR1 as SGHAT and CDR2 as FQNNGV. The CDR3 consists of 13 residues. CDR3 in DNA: TGTGCCAGCAGCCCCTCGGGGAACACTGAAGCTTTCTTT. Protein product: CASSPSGNTEAFF. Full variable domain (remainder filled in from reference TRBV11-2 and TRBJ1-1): EAGVAQSPRYKIIEKRQSVAFWCNPISGHATLYWYQQILGQGPKLLIQFQNNGVVDDSQLPKDRFSAERLKGVDSTLKIQPAKLEDSAVYLCASSPSGNTEAFFGQGTRLTVV.

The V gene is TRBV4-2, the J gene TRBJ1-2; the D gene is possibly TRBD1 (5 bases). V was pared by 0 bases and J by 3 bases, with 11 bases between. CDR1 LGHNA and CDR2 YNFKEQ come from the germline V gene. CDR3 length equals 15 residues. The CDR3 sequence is CASSQDLMGDYGYTF. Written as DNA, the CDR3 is TGTGCCAGCAGCCAAGATCTTATGGGGGACTATGGCTACACCTTC.

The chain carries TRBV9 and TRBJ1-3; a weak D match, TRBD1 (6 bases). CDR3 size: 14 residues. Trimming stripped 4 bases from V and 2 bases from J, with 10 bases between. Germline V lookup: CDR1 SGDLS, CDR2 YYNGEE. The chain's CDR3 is CASSPGTPGNTIYF. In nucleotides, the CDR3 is TGTGCCAGCAGCCCCGGGACACCTGGAAACACCATATATTTT.

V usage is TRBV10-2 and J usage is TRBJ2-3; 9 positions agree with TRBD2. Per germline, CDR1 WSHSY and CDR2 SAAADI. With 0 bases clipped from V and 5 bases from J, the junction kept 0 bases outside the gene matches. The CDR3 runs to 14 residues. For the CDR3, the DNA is TGCGCCAGCAGTGAGTCTAGCGGGAGAGATACGCAGTATTTT. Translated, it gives CASSESSGRDTQYF.

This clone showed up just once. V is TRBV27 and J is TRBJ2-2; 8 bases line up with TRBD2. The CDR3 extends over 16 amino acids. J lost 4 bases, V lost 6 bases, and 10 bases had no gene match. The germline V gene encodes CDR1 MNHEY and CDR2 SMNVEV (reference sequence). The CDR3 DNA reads TGTGCCAGCAGCTTGGGCCCGGGAGGGGGCACCGGGGAGCTGTTTTTT. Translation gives CASSLGPGGGTGELFF.

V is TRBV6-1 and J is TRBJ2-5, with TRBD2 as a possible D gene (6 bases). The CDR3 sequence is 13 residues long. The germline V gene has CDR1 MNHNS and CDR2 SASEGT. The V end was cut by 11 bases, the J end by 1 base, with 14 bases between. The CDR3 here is CAGRWRGQETQYF. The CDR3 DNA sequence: TGTGCCGGACGCTGGAGGGGCCAAGAGACCCAGTACTTC.

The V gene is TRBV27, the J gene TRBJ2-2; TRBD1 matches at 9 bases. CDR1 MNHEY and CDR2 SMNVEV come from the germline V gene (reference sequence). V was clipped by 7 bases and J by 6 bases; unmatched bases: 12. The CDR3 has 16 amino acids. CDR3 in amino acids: CASTPPGQGFSGELFF. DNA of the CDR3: TGTGCCAGCACCCCCCCAGGACAGGGGTTTTCCGGGGAGCTGTTTTTT.

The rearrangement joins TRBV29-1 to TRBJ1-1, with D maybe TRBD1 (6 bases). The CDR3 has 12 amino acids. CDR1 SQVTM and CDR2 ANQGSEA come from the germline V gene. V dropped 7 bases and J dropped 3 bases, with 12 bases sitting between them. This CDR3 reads CSGSQGYTEAFF. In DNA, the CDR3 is TGCAGCGGATCACAGGGATACACTGAAGCTTTCTTT.

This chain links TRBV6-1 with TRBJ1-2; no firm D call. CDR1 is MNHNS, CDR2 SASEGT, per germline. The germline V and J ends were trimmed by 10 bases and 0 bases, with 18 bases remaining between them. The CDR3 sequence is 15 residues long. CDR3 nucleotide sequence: TGTGCCATAGGGAGGTGGCCGTTAGCTAACTATGGCTACACCTTC. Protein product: CAIGRWPLANYGYTF.

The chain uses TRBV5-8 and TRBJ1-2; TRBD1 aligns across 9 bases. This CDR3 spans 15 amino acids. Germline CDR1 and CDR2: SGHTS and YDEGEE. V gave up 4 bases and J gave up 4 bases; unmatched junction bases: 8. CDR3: CASSRGTGSSYGYTF. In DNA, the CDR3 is TGTGCCAGCAGCCGCGGGACAGGGTCTTCCTATGGCTACACCTTC.

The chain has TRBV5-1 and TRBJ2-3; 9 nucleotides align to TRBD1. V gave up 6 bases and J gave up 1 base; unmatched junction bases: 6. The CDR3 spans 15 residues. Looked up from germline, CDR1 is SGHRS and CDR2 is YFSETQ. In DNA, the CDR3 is TGCGCCAGCATGCTGGGGACAGGGCGCACAGATACGCAGTATTTT. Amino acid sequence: CASMLGTGRTDTQYF.

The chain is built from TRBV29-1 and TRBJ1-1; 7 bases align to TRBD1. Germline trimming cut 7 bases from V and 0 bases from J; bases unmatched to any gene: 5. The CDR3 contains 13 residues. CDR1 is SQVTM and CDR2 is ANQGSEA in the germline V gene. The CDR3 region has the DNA TGCAGCGCGACGGGACAGTTGAACACTGAAGCTTTCTTT. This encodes CSATGQLNTEAFF.

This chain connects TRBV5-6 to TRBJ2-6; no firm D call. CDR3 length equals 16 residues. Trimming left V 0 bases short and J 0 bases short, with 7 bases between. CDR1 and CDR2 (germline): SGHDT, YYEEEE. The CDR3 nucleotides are TGTGCCAGCAGCTTGGAAGATCGCTCTGGGGCCAACGTCCTGACTTTC. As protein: CASSLEDRSGANVLTF.

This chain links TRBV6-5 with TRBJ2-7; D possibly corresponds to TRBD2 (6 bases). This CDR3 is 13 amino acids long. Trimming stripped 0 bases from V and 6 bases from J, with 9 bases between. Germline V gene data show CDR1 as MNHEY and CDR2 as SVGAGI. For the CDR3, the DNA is TGTGCCAGCAGTTACTCGGAGGGGACCGAGCAGTACTTC. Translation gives CASSYSEGTEQYF.

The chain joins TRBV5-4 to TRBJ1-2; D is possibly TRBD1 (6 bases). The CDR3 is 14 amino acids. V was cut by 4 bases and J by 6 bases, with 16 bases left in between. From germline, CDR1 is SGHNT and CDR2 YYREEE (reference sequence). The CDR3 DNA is TGTGCCAGCAGCCCCGGAGGGGGGCTAGATGGCTACACCTTC. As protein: CASSPGGGLDGYTF.

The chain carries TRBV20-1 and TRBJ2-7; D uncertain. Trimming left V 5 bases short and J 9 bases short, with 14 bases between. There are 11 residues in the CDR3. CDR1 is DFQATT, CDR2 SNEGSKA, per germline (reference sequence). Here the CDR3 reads CSASTGYRQYF. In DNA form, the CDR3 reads TGCAGTGCTTCCACCGGGTACAGGCAGTACTTC.

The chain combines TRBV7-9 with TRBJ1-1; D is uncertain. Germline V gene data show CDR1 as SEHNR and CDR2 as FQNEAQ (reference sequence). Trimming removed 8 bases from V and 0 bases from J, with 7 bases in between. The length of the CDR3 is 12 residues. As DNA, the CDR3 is TGTGCCAGCGCCGAGCTGAACACTGAAGCTTTCTTT. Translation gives CASAELNTEAFF.

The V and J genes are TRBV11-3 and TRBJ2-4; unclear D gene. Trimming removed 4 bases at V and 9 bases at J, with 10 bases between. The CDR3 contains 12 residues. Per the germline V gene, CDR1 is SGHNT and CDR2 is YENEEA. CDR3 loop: CASSWIEAIQYF. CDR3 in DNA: TGTGCCAGCAGCTGGATAGAGGCCATTCAGTACTTC.

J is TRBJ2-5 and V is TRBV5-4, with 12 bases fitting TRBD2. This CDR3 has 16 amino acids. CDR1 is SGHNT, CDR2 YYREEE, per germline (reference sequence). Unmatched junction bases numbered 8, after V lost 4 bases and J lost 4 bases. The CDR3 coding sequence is TGTGCCAGCAGCCCCCCCCTAGCGGGAGGGCCAGAGACCCAGTACTTC. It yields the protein CASSPPLAGGPETQYF.